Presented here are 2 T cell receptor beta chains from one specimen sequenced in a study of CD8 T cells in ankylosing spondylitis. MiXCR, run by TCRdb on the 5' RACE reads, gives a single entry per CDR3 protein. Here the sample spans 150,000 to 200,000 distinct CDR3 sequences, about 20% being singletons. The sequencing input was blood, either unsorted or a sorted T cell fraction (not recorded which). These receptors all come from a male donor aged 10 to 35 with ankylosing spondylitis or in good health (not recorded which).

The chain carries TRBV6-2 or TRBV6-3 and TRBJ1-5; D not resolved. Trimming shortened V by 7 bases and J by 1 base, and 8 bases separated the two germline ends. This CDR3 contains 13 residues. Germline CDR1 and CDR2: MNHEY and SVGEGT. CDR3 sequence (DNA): TGTGCCAGCAAGGCAGAGAGCAATCAGCCCCAGCATTTT. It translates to CASKAESNQPQHF.

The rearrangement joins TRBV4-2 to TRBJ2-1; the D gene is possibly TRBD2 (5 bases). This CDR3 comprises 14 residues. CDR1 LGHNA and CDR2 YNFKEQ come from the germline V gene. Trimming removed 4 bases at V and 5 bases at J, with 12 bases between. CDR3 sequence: CASSPSVRDNEQFF. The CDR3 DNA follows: TGTGCCAGCAGCCCAAGTGTGCGGGACAATGAGCAGTTCTTC.